The 30 T cell receptor beta chains in this list originate from one sample, sequenced in a study of cytomegalovirus exposure and HLA in healthy donors. PCR primers comprised 60 Vbeta and 13 Jbeta primers. The assay was immunoSEQ multiplex PCR, and TCRdb's table has in-frame clones only and misses some. The repertoire has roughly 240,000 clones, 82% of them found once; the top ten carry around 5%. The sequenced sample consisted of PBMCs. These TCRs come from a middle-aged woman in good health and CMV-seropositive.

The chain uses TRBV5-6 and TRBJ2-1, with TRBD2 matching over 10 bases. V shed 1 base and J 7 bases; nucleotides not matched to a gene: 5. Germline V lookup: CDR1 SGHDT, CDR2 YYEEEE. The CDR3 totals 15 residues. CDR3 sequence: CASSLISGGANEQFF. In DNA, the CDR3 is TGTGCCAGCAGCTTGATAAGCGGGGGGGCTAATGAGCAGTTCTTC. Combining the CDR3 with reference TRBV5-6 and TRBJ2-1 gives the whole variable domain DAGVTQSPTHLIKTRGQQVTLRCSPKSGHDTVSWYQQALGQGPQFIFQYYEEEERQRGNFPDRFSGHQFPNYSSELNVNALLLGDSALYLCASSLISGGANEQFFGPGTRLTVL.

CDR3 protein: CATNPLQGSNEKLFF. CDR3 DNA: TGTGCCACCAACCCCCTACAGGGATCTAATGAAAAACTGTTTTTT. V gene TRBV6-5 combines with J gene TRBJ1-4, with D possibly being TRBD1 (6 bases). The germline V gene has CDR1 MNHEY and CDR2 SVGAGI. CDR3 length: 15 residues. The ends were cut back, 10 bases at V and 3 bases at J, with 18 bases in the middle.

The J gene is TRBJ2-7, the V gene TRBV5-5; 9 bases align to TRBD1. The V gene's germline CDR1 is SGHKS and CDR2 YYEKEE (reference sequence). This CDR3 has 13 amino acids. Trimming cost V 3 bases and J 3 bases; bases outside gene matches: 1. CDR3 nucleotide sequence: TGTGCCAGCAGCTCGGGACAGGGCTACGAGCAGTACTTC. Its protein is CASSSGQGYEQYF.

This sequence joins TRBV30 and TRBJ1-6, with D possibly TRBD1 on 5 matching bases. Germline V gene lookup returns CDR1 GTSNPN and CDR2 SVGIG (reference sequence). The CDR3 sequence is 14 residues long. V dropped 2 bases and J dropped 6 bases, with 11 bases sitting between them. The CDR3 reads CAWSIQGGNSPLHF. The CDR3 nucleotides are TGTGCCTGGAGTATCCAGGGTGGTAATTCACCCCTCCACTTT.

V gene TRBV15 combines with J gene TRBJ1-5; D possibly corresponds to TRBD1 (6 bases). There are 15 residues in the CDR3. The germline V gene has CDR1 LNHNV and CDR2 YYDKDF (reference sequence). Between the trimmed V and J ends, which lost 0 bases and 3 bases, there was a span of 9 bases. The DNA for the CDR3 is TGTGCCACCAGCAGAGATACAGGGTACAATCAGCCCCAGCATTTT. Translation: CATSRDTGYNQPQHF.

V gene TRBV4-3 combines with J gene TRBJ1-1, with D possibly being TRBD1 (5 bases). The CDR3 has 16 amino acids. Per germline, CDR1 LGHNA and CDR2 YSLEER. V lost 0 bases and J lost 1, with 12 bases in between. CDR3 region: CASSQEVGQGNTEAFF. The CDR3 DNA is TGCGCCAGCAGCCAAGAAGTCGGGCAGGGGAACACTGAAGCTTTCTTT.

This chain connects TRBV6-5 to TRBJ2-1; TRBD2 agrees at 11 bases. The CDR3 totals 15 residues. Trimming took 6 bases from V and 4 from J; bases not matched to a gene: 5. Germline CDR1 reads MNHEY; CDR2 reads SVGAGI. The CDR3 coding sequence is TGTGCCAGCAGCTCACTAGCGGGAGTGTACAATGAGCAGTTCTTC. Translation: CASSSLAGVYNEQFF.

This chain connects TRBV30 to TRBJ2-5; 16 bases match TRBD2. The J segment lost 5 bases and the V segment lost 5 bases, leaving 2 bases of the junction unmatched. The CDR3 is 14 residues long. Germline V gives CDR1 GTSNPN, CDR2 SVGIG (reference sequence). Here the CDR3 DNA reads TGTGCCTGGGGGACTAGCGGGGGGGATGAGACCCAGTACTTC. Translating it yields CAWGTSGGDETQYF.

Turning to this clone: Other DNA sequences in the sample encode the same CDR3. The V and J genes are TRBV11-1 and TRBJ1-1; D is unclear. The CDR3 totals 16 residues. V was shortened by 0 bases and J by 5 bases, with 16 bases between the two germline ends. CDR1 is SGHAT and CDR2 is FQDESV in the germline V gene (reference sequence). This CDR3 reads CASSLAQGPWRTEAFF. Here the CDR3 DNA reads TGTGCCAGCAGCTTAGCGCAAGGCCCTTGGAGAACTGAAGCTTTCTTT.

The chain joins TRBV28 to TRBJ2-7; the D gene is possibly TRBD2 (5 bases). This CDR3 comprises 14 residues. V was shortened by 3 bases and J by 0 bases, with 9 bases between the two germline ends. Per germline, CDR1 MDHEN and CDR2 SYDVKM. The CDR3 loop reads CASSLYGDSYEQYF. CDR3 DNA: TGTGCCAGCAGTTTGTACGGGGACTCCTACGAGCAGTACTTC.

The rearrangement uses TRBV13 and TRBJ1-3, with D possibly being TRBD1 (5 bases). Trimming shortened V by 1 base and J by 2 bases, and 15 bases separated the two germline ends. The CDR3 spans 17 residues. Germline loops: CDR1 PRHDT, CDR2 FYEKMQ (reference sequence). CDR3: CASSLALQGGAGNTIYF. The CDR3 region has the DNA TGTGCCAGCAGCTTAGCCCTTCAGGGTGGAGCTGGAAACACCATATATTTT.

The rearrangement links TRBV18 to TRBJ1-5; tentative D call: TRBD1 (5 bases). Germline V gene sequence: CDR1 KGHSH, CDR2 LQKENI. Between the trimmed V and J ends, which lost 4 bases and 0 bases, there was a span of 7 bases. This CDR3 region has 14 residues. CDR3 nucleotides: TGTGCCAGCTCACGACAGCATAGCAATCAGCCCCAGCATTTT. It yields the protein CASSRQHSNQPQHF.

The chain carries TRBV19 and TRBJ1-5, with unresolved D. Germline lookup yields CDR1 LNHDA and CDR2 SQIVND (reference sequence). V was pared by 0 bases and J by 0 bases, with 9 bases between. This CDR3 spans 16 amino acids. CDR3 residues: CASSIDTGRSNQPQHF. The CDR3 nucleotides read TGTGCCAGTAGTATAGATACGGGTCGTAGCAATCAGCCCCAGCATTTT.

The chain joins TRBV5-1 to TRBJ2-3; 9 bases align to TRBD1. This CDR3 contains 16 residues. The V gene's germline CDR1 is SGHRS and CDR2 YFSETQ. Trimming removed 1 base from V and 6 bases from J; junction bases left unmatched: 9. CDR3 DNA: TGCGCCAGCAGCTTGACAGGGGGCGGGCCAGGGGATACGCAGTATTTT. Translated, it gives CASSLTGGGPGDTQYF. Supplemented by reference TRBV5-1 and TRBJ2-3, the full variable domain reads KAGVTQTPRYLIKTRGQQVTLSCSPISGHRSVSWYQQTPGQGLQFLFEYFSETQRNKGNFPGRFSGRQFSNSRSEMNVSTLELGDSALYLCASSLTGGGPGDTQYFGPGTRLTVL.

This rearrangement joins TRBV6-5 to TRBJ1-1; TRBD1 might be the D (6 bases). This CDR3 is built from 13 residues. Germline CDR1 reads MNHEY; CDR2 reads SVGAGI. Trimming cost V 1 base and J 11 bases, with 14 bases left between them. CDR3 protein: CASSYWGGGEAFF. CDR3 DNA: TGTGCCAGCAGTTACTGGGGAGGGGGTGAGGCTTTCTTT.

The genes are TRBV7-2 and TRBJ2-1; 9 bases map to TRBD2. The germline V gene encodes CDR1 SGHTA and CDR2 FQGNSA. The CDR3 is 18 amino acids. Trimming took 4 bases from V and 4 from J; bases not matched to a gene: 14. The DNA for the CDR3 is TGTGCCAGCAGCTCCCCTTGGCGCGGGGGGGATCCATACAATGAGCAGTTCTTC. Translated: CASSSPWRGGDPYNEQFF.

V gene TRBV6-6 combines with J gene TRBJ2-3; 10 nucleotides match TRBD1. CDR3 size: 15 residues. Germline loops: CDR1 MNHNY, CDR2 SVGAGI (reference sequence). V was clipped by 2 bases and J by 1 base; unmatched bases: 0. CDR3: CASSYGQGGTDTQYF. As DNA, the CDR3 is TGTGCCAGCAGTTACGGACAGGGGGGCACAGATACGCAGTATTTT.

The chain joins TRBV7-3 to TRBJ2-3; TRBD2 might be the D (6 bases). V shed 2 bases and J shed 0 bases, with 9 bases lying between them. Germline V gene data show CDR1 as SGHTA and CDR2 as FQGTGA. CDR3 length equals 15 residues. CDR3 protein: CASSLGGTSTDTQYF. The CDR3 DNA sequence: TGTGCCAGCAGCTTAGGCGGGACTAGCACAGATACGCAGTATTTT. The full variable domain, completed using reference TRBV7-3 and TRBJ2-3, is GAGVSQTPSNKVTEKGKYVELRCDPISGHTALYWYRQSLGQGPEFLIYFQGTGAADDSGLPNDRFFAVRPEGSVSTLKIQRTERGDSAVYLCASSLGGTSTDTQYFGPGTRLTVL.

The chain carries TRBV11-2 and TRBJ2-7; 13 bases fit TRBD2. With 3 bases clipped from V and 9 bases from J, the junction kept 2 bases outside the gene matches. Germline CDR1 is SGHAT and CDR2 is FQNNGV. The CDR3 runs to 13 residues. The CDR3 here is CASSFGLAGAQYF. The CDR3 DNA reads as TGTGCCAGCAGCTTCGGACTAGCGGGAGCGCAGTACTTC.

This chain joins TRBV2 and TRBJ2-1; 7 bases line up with TRBD1. CDR1 and CDR2 from the germline V gene are SNHLY and FYNNEI. CDR3 size: 12 residues. V lost 6 bases, J lost 9 bases, and 5 bases stayed unmatched. The CDR3 nucleotides read TGTGCCAGCAGCCTACAGGGGTTTGAGCAGTTCTTC. This gives the protein CASSLQGFEQFF.

V and J are TRBV19 and TRBJ1-5, with D perhaps TRBD1 (5 bases). Germline V CDR1 and CDR2: LNHDA, SQIVND (reference sequence). Deletions cut 5 bases from V and 4 bases from J, with 18 bases between. The CDR3 totals 16 residues. CDR3 nucleotides: TGTGCCAGTAGTTCCAGGGCGAACGCGGGGAATCAGCCCCAGCATTTT. It is translated as CASSSRANAGNQPQHF.

This chain uses TRBV27 with TRBJ1-1, with 11 bases fitting TRBD1. Germline trimming cut 1 base from V and 6 bases from J; bases unmatched to any gene: 4. The CDR3 has 15 amino acids. In germline, CDR1 is MNHEY, CDR2 SMNVEV (reference sequence). CDR3 region: CASSLWGTGGAEAFF. CDR3 in DNA: TGTGCCAGCAGTTTATGGGGGACAGGGGGAGCTGAAGCTTTCTTT.

This chain uses TRBV28 with TRBJ1-5; 8 bases are shared with TRBD1. Losses at the gene ends were 4 bases for V and 6 bases for J; bases not matched to a gene: 8. This CDR3 is 15 amino acids long. Germline CDR1 and CDR2: MDHEN and SYDVKM. The CDR3 DNA follows: TGTGCCAGCAGTTCGCCCGGGACAGGACTTCAGCCCCAGCATTTT. Amino acid sequence: CASSSPGTGLQPQHF.

The chain employs TRBV5-1 and TRBJ1-1; D not resolved. V lost 4 bases, J lost 4 bases, and 17 bases lay in between. CDR1 SGHRS and CDR2 YFSETQ come from the germline V gene. The CDR3 spans 15 residues. The CDR3 loop reads CASSPGRVSGTEAFF. DNA of the CDR3: TGCGCCAGCAGCCCTGGGCGGGTATCGGGCACTGAAGCTTTCTTT.

Comments on this clone: The same CDR3 is also encoded by other DNA sequences in this sample. The V call is TRBV5-1, the J call TRBJ2-7; 8 nucleotides match TRBD1. CDR3 size: 13 residues. From germline, CDR1 is SGHRS and CDR2 YFSETQ. After removal of 1 base from V and 4 bases from J, the junction contained 1 base not matched to a gene. The CDR3 loop reads CASSLTGGYEQYF. CDR3 coding DNA: TGCGCCAGCAGCTTGACAGGGGGGTACGAGCAGTACTTC.

The chain is built from TRBV29-1 and TRBJ1-5; the D gene is possibly TRBD1 (5 bases). Germline-derived CDR1 and CDR2 are SQVTM and ANQGSEA. This CDR3 region has 15 residues. Trimming took off 5 bases at V and 1 base at J, with 15 bases between the two ends. The CDR3 region is CSVTYQGGSNQPQHF. In DNA, the CDR3 is TGCAGCGTTACGTATCAGGGAGGAAGCAATCAGCCCCAGCATTTT.

V is TRBV6-6 and J is TRBJ1-3, with no clear D. V lost 0 bases and J 4 bases, leaving 13 bases between the germline ends. CDR3 length: 16 amino acids. CDR1 and CDR2 from the germline V gene are MNHNY and SVGAGI (reference sequence). CDR3 sequence: CASSYSDLGAGNTIYF. CDR3 DNA sequence: TGTGCCAGCAGTTACTCGGATTTGGGAGCCGGAAACACCATATATTTT.

The chain combines TRBV5-1 with TRBJ1-1, with 8 nucleotides matching TRBD1. CDR1 and CDR2 from the germline V gene are SGHRS and YFSETQ. V dropped 4 bases and J dropped 3; count of bases not matched to a gene: 14. The CDR3 extends over 17 amino acids. The CDR3 DNA sequence: TGCGCCAGCAGCCACAGGCAGGGGGCCTTCGTCTACACTGAAGCTTTCTTT. Translation: CASSHRQGAFVYTEAFF.

V usage is TRBV19 and J usage is TRBJ1-5; tentatively, D is TRBD1 (6 bases). This CDR3 is built from 15 residues. Looked up from germline, CDR1 is LNHDA and CDR2 is SQIVND (reference sequence). V gave up 5 bases and J gave up 6 bases, with 17 bases separating them. The CDR3, as DNA: TGTGCCAGTAGTCCCGGGACACTCTCAATTCAGCCCCAGCATTTT. Encoded protein: CASSPGTLSIQPQHF. Combining the CDR3 with reference TRBV19 and TRBJ1-5 gives the whole variable domain DGGITQSPKYLFRKEGQNVTLSCEQNLNHDAMYWYRQDPGQGLRLIYYSQIVNDFQKGDIAEGYSVSREKKESFPLTVTSAQKNPTAFYLCASSPGTLSIQPQHFGDGTRLSIL.

CDR3 DNA sequence: TGTGCCATTTCGGGAGACGGGAAGGAGACCCAGTACTTC. Protein: CAISGDGKETQYF. The V and J genes are TRBV10-3 and TRBJ2-5, with D possibly matching TRBD2 (6 bases). Germline V lookup: CDR1 ENHRY, CDR2 SYGVKD. This CDR3 comprises 13 residues. Trimming removed 9 bases at V and 5 bases at J, with 16 bases between.